The TCR beta chain under discussion was sequenced for a study of T cells in Graves' hyperthyroidism and ophthalmopathy. The TCR beta CDR3 regions underwent amplification using RNA transcripts as the source. First-round RT-PCR targeting the TCR CDR3 was performed with the HTBI primer set. A single record per CDR3 protein comes from TCRdb applying MiXCR to the multiplex PCR reads. The data show about 400,000 distinct CDR3 sequences, less than 20% seen once. This clonotype was counted ten times or more. Losses at the gene ends were 7 bases for V and 4 bases for J; bases not matched to a gene: 18. Germline V CDR1 and CDR2: MNHEY, SMNVEV (reference sequence). CDR3 length: 17 residues.

The specimen was blood. The clonotype originates from a woman in her late teens or twenties with Graves' hyperthyroidism. V gene TRBV27 combines with J gene TRBJ1-2, with 7 bases that match TRBD1. CDR3 DNA: TGTGCCAGCATTGCCGACCGGGACAGAGGGATGGGCTATGGCTACACCTTC. Amino acids: CASIADRDRGMGYGYTF.